The rows below give T cell receptor beta chains drawn from one sample of a study of T cell changes during pregnancy in multiple sclerosis. Data came from immunoSEQ multiplex PCR; TCRdb stores just in-frame clones and leaves some out. The profile covers about 70,000 clones, with 80% to 95% appearing a single time and about 0.3% taken by the ten largest. This specimen consisted of CD4+ T cells from peripheral blood mononuclear cells, obtained after pregnancy. Receptor source: a female donor with multiple sclerosis, enrolled in a pregnancy study. CDR3s include the opening cysteine and the closing phenylalanine or tryptophan. A D gene is named only where the DNA matches it firmly. Some rows mark clone size as missing; the rest say once, few, many or name a class of expanded clone.

J	V	D	size	DNA	CDR3
TRBJ1-1	TRBV29-1	TRBD1	NA	TGCAGCGCCCGACAGGGGGTGAACACTGAAGCTTTCTTT	CSARQGVNTEAFF
TRBJ2-2	TRBV6-1	TRBD2	NA	TGTGCCAGCAGTCCACAAAGGACTAGCATCGGGGAGCTGTTTTTT	CASSPQRTSIGELFF
TRBJ2-3	TRBV14	TRBD2	NA	TGTGCCAGCAGCCAAGATCGGGGGGAGTCAGATACGCAGTATTTT	CASSQDRGESDTQYF
TRBJ1-2	TRBV6-6	TRBD1	NA	TGTGCCAGCAGTTCACAGGGGGCTCAACCCATCTATGGCTACACCTTC	CASSSQGAQPIYGYTF
TRBJ2-1	TRBV6-1	TRBD2	NA	TGTGCCAGCCGAGGACTAGCGGGGAAAAATGAGCAGTTCTTC	CASRGLAGKNEQFF
TRBJ1-4	TRBV9	TRBD1	NA	TGTGCCAGCAGCGGAACGGGACAGCGGGATGAAAAACTGTTTTTT	CASSGTGQRDEKLFF
TRBJ2-1	TRBV6-1	TRBD2	once	TGTGCCAGCAGGCCGAGCGGGAGCTCCTACAATGAGCAGTTCTTC	CASRPSGSSYNEQFF
TRBJ1-1	TRBV5-5	TRBD1	few	TGTGCCAGCAGCCGACAGGGTATGAACACTGAAGCTTTCTTT	CASSRQGMNTEAFF
TRBJ2-3	TRBV13	TRBD2	NA	TGTGCCAGCAGCGGGACTAGCGGGGGGATGGGAGATACGCAGTATTTT	CASSGTSGGMGDTQYF
TRBJ1-5	TRBV5-4	TRBD1	NA	TGTGCCAGCAGCTCGCCGGGACAGGGAGACCAGCCCCAGCATTTT	CASSSPGQGDQPQHF
TRBJ2-7	TRBV10-3	NA	NA	TGTGCCATCAGTGAGTCCTCCCAAGGAGGCGAGCAGTACTTC	CAISESSQGGEQYF
TRBJ2-3	TRBV5-1	NA	NA	TGCGCCAGCAGCTTGGAGAGGACTTCGACAGATACGCAGTATTTT	CASSLERTSTDTQYF
TRBJ2-3	TRBV6-6	NA	NA	TGTGCCAGCATTTCGGGTCATTCTACTACCACAGATACGCAGTATTTT	CASISGHSTTTDTQYF